The 21 T cell receptor beta chains below come from one sample, sequenced in a study of T-cell reconstitution after alpha-beta-depleted transplantation in children. As it was prepared, the TCRbeta library received unique molecular identifiers. TCRdb redid the calling of the PCR reads with MiXCR, one entry per CDR3 protein. The sample yields some 290,000 distinct CDR3 sequences, around 9.6% seen once. Sample: PBMCs from the stem cell graft donor, taken from the stem cell graft. These receptors came from a human donor who donated a stem cell graft to a child with SCID.

The rearrangement joins TRBV5-1 to TRBJ1-1; 7 nucleotides agree with TRBD1. The CDR3 has 15 residues. Looked up from germline, CDR1 is SGHRS and CDR2 is YFSETQ. Trimming took 3 bases from V and 1 from J; bases not matched to a gene: 6. The CDR3: CASSSTGVGNTEAFF. Written as DNA, the CDR3 is TGCGCCAGCAGCTCTACAGGGGTGGGGAACACTGAAGCTTTCTTT.

Turning to this clonotype: This could be a read error, since a much larger clone is one nucleotide away. This chain links TRBV12-3 or TRBV12-4 with TRBJ2-3, with 14 nucleotides matching TRBD2. This CDR3 is built from 17 residues. The V gene end was trimmed by 11 bases and the J gene end by 2 bases; junction bases not matched to a gene: 12. CDR3 loop: CAGTQRLAGGSTDTQYF. The CDR3 coding sequence is TGTGCCGGCACCCAACGACTAGCGGGGGGGTCCACAGATACGCAGTATTTT.

This clonotype was counted ten times or more. V and J are TRBV12-3 or TRBV12-4 and TRBJ1-2; 10 bases are a match to TRBD1. The length of the CDR3 is 15 residues. V shed 10 bases, J shed 8 bases, and the junction held 16 bases outside the gene matches. The CDR3 region is CATHRNPGQGLGYTF. The CDR3 nucleotides read TGTGCCACCCACAGGAATCCGGGACAGGGGCTAGGCTACACCTTC.

This clonotype was detected many times. The chain uses TRBV6-5 and TRBJ2-2; TRBD1 is a possible D gene (6 bases). Trimming pared 6 bases from V and 0 bases from J, leaving 8 bases between. This CDR3 is 14 amino acids long. Looked up from germline, CDR1 is MNHEY and CDR2 is SVGAGI. The CDR3 DNA reads as TGTGCCAGCAGCTCAGGGGCGAACACCGGGGAGCTGTTTTTT. Amino acid sequence: CASSSGANTGELFF.

This chain links TRBV18 with TRBJ2-5; D not certain. V was clipped by 3 bases and J by 5 bases, with 7 bases between them. This CDR3 has 12 residues. Germline V lookup: CDR1 KGHSH, CDR2 LQKENI. Written as DNA, the CDR3 is TGTGCCAGCTCACCTCTCGAGGAGACCCAGTACTTC. This codes for CASSPLEETQYF.

The chain links TRBV4-1 to TRBJ2-7, with a weak D call TRBD1 (5 bases). The V end lost 0 bases, the J end lost 9 bases, and 24 bases lay between the germline ends. CDR1 and CDR2 from the germline V gene are MGHRA and YSYEKL. CDR3 length: 17 amino acids. CDR3 nucleotides: TGCGCCAGCAGCCAAGACGGGCAGGGTGCCTACTTACGTGGGCAGTACTTC. This sequence encodes CASSQDGQGAYLRGQYF.

This clonotype has more than one count but fewer than ten. The chain carries TRBV5-6 and TRBJ2-3; D not certain. The V end lost 2 bases, the J end lost 7 bases, and 14 bases lay between the germline ends. This CDR3 has 14 amino acids. Germline CDR1 is SGHDT and CDR2 is YYEEEE. The CDR3 here is CASSFGRLGYTQYF. CDR3 DNA sequence: TGTGCCAGCAGCTTTGGCCGGCTTGGTTATACGCAGTATTTT.

As to this clonotype: A read error may be the cause here, since a much bigger clone is one base away. V gene TRBV12-3 or TRBV12-4 combines with J gene TRBJ2-1; possibly TRBD2 for D (6 bases). Trimming shortened V by 7 bases and J by 14 bases, and 18 bases separated the two germline ends. The length of the CDR3 is 12 residues. CDR3 in amino acids: CASTYRGIGKFF. CDR3 nucleotide sequence: TGTGCCAGCACCTACCGGGGGATAGGGAAGTTCTTC.

The rearrangement links TRBV18 to TRBJ2-2, with 9 bases matching TRBD1. Unmatched junction bases numbered 11, after V lost 6 bases and J lost 6 bases. From germline, CDR1 is KGHSH and CDR2 LQKENI. CDR3 length: 16 residues. The CDR3 reads CASSNQPGQGPGELFF. The CDR3 nucleotides are TGTGCCAGCTCGAACCAACCGGGACAGGGCCCCGGGGAGCTGTTTTTT.

The V and J genes are TRBV20-1 and TRBJ1-5; no reliable D call. CDR1 and CDR2 (germline): DFQATT, SNEGSKA (reference sequence). This CDR3 contains 14 residues. Trimming removed 4 bases from V and 2 bases from J, with 12 bases in between. The CDR3 sequence: CSAKAVEGNQPQHF. CDR3 nucleotide sequence: TGCAGTGCTAAGGCAGTGGAGGGCAATCAGCCCCAGCATTTT.

Only a few counts were recorded for this clonotype. CDR3 sequence (DNA): TGTGCCAGCAGTTGGGGCAGGGACAGCGGCAATGAGCAGTTCTTC. It encodes CASSWGRDSGNEQFF. The gene calls are TRBV6-5 and TRBJ2-1, with 7 bases matching TRBD1. The CDR3 has 15 residues. The germline V gene encodes CDR1 MNHEY and CDR2 SVGAGI. Losses at the gene ends were 4 bases for V and 6 bases for J; bases not matched to a gene: 9.

This clonotype was detected many times. The chain uses TRBV29-1 and TRBJ2-1; D tentatively reads TRBD1 or TRBD2 (5 bases each). The CDR3 contains 13 residues. Per germline, CDR1 SQVTM and CDR2 ANQGSEA. CDR3 in DNA: TGCACTAGCTTTGGGGGCTCCTACAATGAGCAGTTCTTC. Its translation: CTSFGGSYNEQFF.

This chain connects TRBV18 to TRBJ2-1; maybe TRBD1 (6 bases). This CDR3 region has 14 residues. Germline CDR1 and CDR2: KGHSH and LQKENI. Trimming pared 2 bases from V and 9 bases from J, leaving 14 bases between. The CDR3 sequence: CASSPNRASGEQFF. CDR3 nucleotide sequence: TGTGCCAGCTCACCAAACAGGGCCTCGGGTGAGCAGTTCTTC.

This clonotype has only a few counts. The chain links TRBV5-1 to TRBJ2-1; 13 bases fit TRBD2. Per germline, CDR1 SGHRS and CDR2 YFSETQ. V lost 1 base and J lost 8; bases outside the gene matches: 6. This CDR3 contains 16 residues. CDR3 protein: CASSLTGLAGRDEQFF. For the CDR3, the DNA is TGCGCCAGCAGCTTGACGGGACTAGCGGGGAGGGATGAGCAGTTCTTC. The full variable domain, rest sourced from reference TRBV5-1 and TRBJ2-1, is KAGVTQTPRYLIKTRGQQVTLSCSPISGHRSVSWYQQTPGQGLQFLFEYFSETQRNKGNFPGRFSGRQFSNSRSEMNVSTLELGDSALYLCASSLTGLAGRDEQFFGPGTRLTVL.

This clonotype was detected ten times or more. The V call is TRBV2, the J call TRBJ1-1; TRBD1 matches 9 bases. Germline lookup yields CDR1 SNHLY and CDR2 FYNNEI. The CDR3 is made up of 14 amino acids. With V trimmed by 5 bases and J by 5 bases, 6 bases remained unmatched. CDR3 in DNA: TGTGCCAGCAGTCTACAGGGGGCTGGTACTGAAGCTTTCTTT. Translating gives CASSLQGAGTEAFF.

This clonotype came up a few times. The gene calls are TRBV7-2 and TRBJ2-4; D uncertain. V lost 4 bases, J lost 0 bases, and 16 bases lay in between. Germline lookup yields CDR1 SGHTA and CDR2 FQGNSA. The CDR3 consists of 17 residues. As DNA, the CDR3 is TGTGCCAGCAGCTCCCACCCCCTGACGCAAGCCAAAAACATTCAGTACTTC. Residues: CASSSHPLTQAKNIQYF.

Only a few counts were recorded for this clonotype. The chain recombines TRBV7-9 with TRBJ2-2; 7 nucleotides match TRBD1. The trim removed 4 bases at V and 3 bases at J, leaving 2 bases unmatched. The germline V gene has CDR1 SEHNR and CDR2 FQNEAQ (reference sequence). CDR3 length: 14 amino acids. The CDR3 sequence is CASSSTGDTGELFF. CDR3 nucleotide sequence: TGTGCCAGCAGCTCTACAGGGGACACCGGGGAGCTGTTTTTT.

This clonotype was picked up many times. The chain uses TRBV12-3 or TRBV12-4 and TRBJ2-3; D assignment may be TRBD1 or TRBD2 (5 bases each). The CDR3 runs 20 residues. The V and J ends lost 3 bases and 2 bases respectively, with 27 bases between them. In nucleotides, the CDR3 is TGTGCCAGCAGTTTTGGTCTCTCTGAGGGTAGAGACAGATACACAGATACGCAGTATTTT. It encodes CASSFGLSEGRDRYTDTQYF.

With regard to this clonotype: It may be a read error: a sequence one base away is much more abundant. The rearrangement joins TRBV27 to TRBJ2-5; weak D call: TRBD1 (6 bases). The CDR3 has 14 residues. The germline CDR1 and CDR2 sequences are MNHEY and SMNVEV (reference sequence). This chain's CDR3 is CASSAQGYQENQYF. The CDR3, as DNA: TGTGCCAGCAGTGCACAGGGATACCAAGAGAACCAGTACTTC.

About this clonotype itself: A read error may explain this, as a much larger clone is one base away. The V call is TRBV15, the J call TRBJ2-1; D is possibly TRBD2 (5 bases). The CDR3 runs 16 residues. Trimming cost V 8 bases and J 3 bases, with 20 bases left between them. Germline values: CDR1 LNHNV, CDR2 YYDKDF (reference sequence). CDR3 region: CATEEAGQSFYNEQFF. The CDR3 region has the DNA TGTGCCACCGAGGAGGCTGGGCAGTCGTTCTACAATGAGCAGTTCTTC.

This clonotype has ten or more counts. The chain couples TRBV3-1 to TRBJ2-1, with D maybe TRBD2 (6 bases). Deletions cut 4 bases from V and 0 bases from J, with 13 bases between. The CDR3 loop spans 16 amino acids. The germline V gene encodes CDR1 LGHDT and CDR2 YNNKEL (reference sequence). CDR3 residues: CASSLISGGSYNEQFF. Written as DNA, the CDR3 is TGTGCCAGCAGCCTGATTAGCGGCGGCTCCTACAATGAGCAGTTCTTC.